This entry lists 14 T cell receptor beta chains sequenced from one sample in a study of blood T cell repertoires in COVID-19. Sequenced by immunoSEQ multiplex PCR; TCRdb stores in-frame clones only, minus some. The table lists more than 300,000 clones, 86% of them singletons. Source material: peripheral blood. The receptors shown here come from a woman aged 50 to 60 with acute or convalescent COVID-19.

V is TRBV5-1 and J is TRBJ2-1, with 7 bases fitting TRBD1. Germline V gene sequence: CDR1 SGHRS, CDR2 YFSETQ. Trimming at V came to 2 bases and at J to 7 bases, leaving 6 bases not matched to a gene. The CDR3 covers 14 residues. CDR3 nucleotide sequence: TGCGCCAGCAGCTTCTCGGCAGGGGGAAATGAGCAGTTCTTC. Its protein is CASSFSAGGNEQFF.

The chain joins TRBV19 to TRBJ2-1, with 7 bases matching TRBD1. CDR1 and CDR2 (germline): LNHDA, SQIVND (reference sequence). This CDR3 region has 13 residues. The V and J ends lost 3 bases and 9 bases, in that order; junction bases with no gene match: 5. CDR3 nucleotide sequence: TGTGCCAGTAGTATTTGGTCAGGGGGTGAGCAGTTCTTC. It translates to CASSIWSGGEQFF.

This chain links TRBV5-1 with TRBJ1-1; D uncertain. Trimming shortened V by 0 bases and J by 4 bases, and 7 bases separated the two germline ends. The CDR3 runs to 13 residues. Germline CDR1 reads SGHRS; CDR2 reads YFSETQ. The CDR3 sequence is CASSLDGATEAFF. CDR3 in DNA: TGCGCCAGCAGCTTGGACGGAGCCACTGAAGCTTTCTTT.

About this clone: Other DNA variants within this sample encode the same CDR3. The J gene is TRBJ2-5, the V gene TRBV30; TRBD1 matches at 9 bases. The germline CDR1 and CDR2 sequences are GTSNPN and SVGIG (reference sequence). After removal of 2 bases from V and 5 bases from J, the junction contained 6 bases not matched to a gene. The CDR3 covers 14 residues. The CDR3 DNA sequence: TGTGCCTGGAGTCCAGGACAGGGGCTGGAGACCCAGTACTTC. Protein: CAWSPGQGLETQYF. The whole variable domain, filled in from reference TRBV30 and TRBJ2-5, reads SQTIHQWPATLVQPVGSPLSLECTVEGTSNPNLYWYRQAAGRGLQLLFYSVGIGQISSEVPQNLSASRPQDRQFILSSKKLLLSDSGFYLCAWSPGQGLETQYFGPGTRLLVL.

This clone was observed a single time. The chain has TRBV27 and TRBJ1-5; maybe TRBD1 (6 bases). The CDR3 runs to 15 residues. The V and J ends lost 2 bases and 0 bases respectively, with 8 bases between them. Germline V lookup: CDR1 MNHEY, CDR2 SMNVEV (reference sequence). This CDR3 is CASSLADSSNQPQHF. CDR3 sequence (DNA): TGTGCCAGCAGTTTAGCGGACAGTAGCAATCAGCCCCAGCATTTT.

The chain links TRBV28 to TRBJ1-6; perhaps TRBD1 as D (5 bases). The CDR3 contains 14 residues. Trimming pared 5 bases from V and 7 bases from J, leaving 12 bases between. The germline CDR1 and CDR2 sequences are MDHEN and SYDVKM. The CDR3 reads CASSLGGINSPLHF. The CDR3 nucleotides read TGTGCCAGCAGTCTGGGGGGAATCAATTCACCCCTCCACTTT. Combining the CDR3 with reference TRBV28 and TRBJ1-6 gives the whole variable domain DVKVTQSSRYLVKRTGEKVFLECVQDMDHENMFWYRQDPGLGLRLIYFSYDVKMKEKGDIPEGYSVSREKKERFSLILESASTNQTSMYLCASSLGGINSPLHFGNGTRLTVT.

CDR3 amino acids: CATSTLGGENNQPQHF. The CDR3 nucleotides read TGTGCCACCAGCACCCTAGGGGGCGAGAACAATCAGCCCCAGCATTTT. J is TRBJ1-5 and V is TRBV15; 7 nucleotides align to TRBD1. Germline V gene lookup returns CDR1 LNHNV and CDR2 YYDKDF (reference sequence). This CDR3 contains 16 residues. Germline trimming cut 4 bases from V and 3 bases from J; bases unmatched to any gene: 9. Full variable domain (remainder filled in from reference TRBV15 and TRBJ1-5): DAMVIQNPRYQVTQFGKPVTLSCSQTLNHNVMYWYQQKSSQAPKLLFHYYDKDFNNEADTPDNFQSRRPNTSFCFLDIRSPGLGDTAMYLCATSTLGGENNQPQHFGDGTRLSIL.

Of note for this clone: Other DNA sequences in this specimen translate into the identical CDR3. The chain is built from TRBV27 and TRBJ1-5, with D possibly matching TRBD1 (5 bases). V lost 3 bases, J lost 7 bases, and 10 bases lay in between. The CDR3 consists of 13 residues. Germline V gene data show CDR1 as MNHEY and CDR2 as SMNVEV (reference sequence). The CDR3, as DNA: TGTGCCAGCAGTTTCAGGGTAGAACAGCCCCAGCATTTT. It codes for CASSFRVEQPQHF.

The chain employs TRBV19 and TRBJ1-5; possibly TRBD1 for D (6 bases). Per germline, CDR1 LNHDA and CDR2 SQIVND (reference sequence). CDR3 length: 15 amino acids. Trimming took off 5 bases at V and 4 bases at J, with 15 bases between the two ends. As DNA, the CDR3 is TGTGCCAGTAGTGGGAGACAGGCTTTGAATCAGCCCCAGCATTTT. This translates into CASSGRQALNQPQHF. Full variable domain (rest looked up from reference TRBV19 and TRBJ1-5): DGGITQSPKYLFRKEGQNVTLSCEQNLNHDAMYWYRQDPGQGLRLIYYSQIVNDFQKGDIAEGYSVSREKKESFPLTVTSAQKNPTAFYLCASSGRQALNQPQHFGDGTRLSIL.

This clone was observed a single time. The rearrangement uses TRBV24-1 and TRBJ2-3; possible D gene TRBD1, 6 bases. This CDR3 comprises 14 residues. Germline lookup yields CDR1 KGHDR and CDR2 SFDVKD. V lost 6 bases, J lost 1 base, and 10 bases lay in between. The CDR3 spells CATSWAGGTDTQYF. The CDR3 bases are TGTGCCACCAGTTGGGCAGGGGGCACAGATACGCAGTATTTT.

The V and J genes are TRBV9 and TRBJ1-5; no reliable D call. V gave up 3 bases and J gave up 5 bases, with 15 bases separating them. CDR1 is SGDLS and CDR2 is YYNGEE in the germline V gene. The CDR3 has 15 residues. In DNA form, the CDR3 reads TGTGCCAGCAGCGCGCTCCCAGGAGGCGATCAGCCCCAGCATTTT. Translation: CASSALPGGDQPQHF.

The rearrangement uses TRBV7-2 and TRBJ1-1, with unresolved D. The V end lost 3 bases, the J end lost 5 bases, and 10 bases lay between the germline ends. The germline gives CDR1 SGHTA, CDR2 FQGNSA. This CDR3 comprises 13 residues. CDR3 sequence: CASSLGTGTEAFF. The CDR3 DNA sequence: TGTGCCAGCAGCTTGGGCACGGGGACTGAAGCTTTCTTT.

The chain recombines TRBV19 with TRBJ2-7; tentative D call: TRBD1 (7 bases). The CDR3 runs to 15 residues. With 4 bases removed from V and 2 bases from J, the gap between germline ends came to 15 bases. In germline, CDR1 is LNHDA, CDR2 SQIVND (reference sequence). The DNA of the CDR3 is TGTGCCAGTAGTACCCAGGGGGGACGAACCTACGAGCAGTACTTC. This gives the protein CASSTQGGRTYEQYF.

The rearrangement uses TRBV10-3 and TRBJ1-2; 10 nucleotides line up with TRBD1. CDR1 is ENHRY, CDR2 SYGVKD, per germline. This CDR3 has 13 residues. V was pared by 7 bases and J by 4 bases, with 3 bases of the junction left unmatched. The CDR3 DNA follows: TGTGCCATCACTTGGGACAGGGGCTATGGCTACACCTTC. This translates into CAITWDRGYGYTF.